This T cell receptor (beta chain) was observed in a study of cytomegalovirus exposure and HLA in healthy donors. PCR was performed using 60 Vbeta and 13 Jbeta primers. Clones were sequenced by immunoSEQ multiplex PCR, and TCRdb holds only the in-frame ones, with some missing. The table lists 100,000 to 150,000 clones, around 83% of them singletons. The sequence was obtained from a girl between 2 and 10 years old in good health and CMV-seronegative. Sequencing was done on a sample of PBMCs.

The CDR3 sequence: CASSDPAGVGVDEQFF. The CDR3 DNA follows: TGTGCCAGCAGTGACCCAGCGGGAGTGGGTGTGGATGAGCAGTTCTTC. The rearrangement joins TRBV6-4 to TRBJ2-1, with 8 bases identical to TRBD2. CDR3 size: 16 residues. Losses at the gene ends were 2 bases for V and 8 bases for J; bases not matched to a gene: 11. Germline V gene sequence: CDR1 MRHNA, CDR2 SNTAGT.